This TCR beta chain was recovered during a study of immune evolution from preneoplasia to lung adenocarcinoma. Overall study results and limits: Highest clonality occurred in KRAS-mutant, not EGFR-mutant or double wild-type, nodules. Normal lung had highest clonality; later lesions appeared denser, more diverse. Top clone share appeared to fall from AAH through AIS, MIA, adenocarcinoma.

Sequencing used immunoSEQ multiplex PCR; TCRdb keeps in-frame clones, though not all of them. The repertoire holds 9,500 to 15,000 clones, approximately 87% seen once, with about 3.8% in the top ten. With regard to this clone: Antigen: not known.

Sequenced input: FFPE tissue from an adenomatous hyperplasia lung lesion. The subset here: atypical adenomatous hyperplasia (AAH), lung preneoplasia. This receptor was identified in a person aged 50-75 years with lung adenocarcinoma.

CDR3 sequence reads: CASSRSLSLPYNEQFF. The CDR3 region has the DNA TGCGCCAGCAGCCGGAGCTTAAGCCTCCCCTACAATGAGCAGTTCTTC. The chain joins TRBV5-1 to TRBJ2-1, with D hard to call. V lost 4 bases to trimming and J lost 2 bases, with 16 bases between them. Per germline, CDR1 SGHRS and CDR2 YFSETQ. This CDR3 has 16 residues. The full variable domain, in which reference TRBV5-1 and TRBJ2-1 provide the parts outside the CDR3, is KAGVTQTPRYLIKTRGQQVTLSCSPISGHRSVSWYQQTPGQGLQFLFEYFSETQRNKGNFPGRFSGRQFSNSRSEMNVSTLELGDSALYLCASSRSLSLPYNEQFFGPGTRLTVL.